Below are 16 T cell receptor beta chains sequenced from a single sample in a study of cytomegalovirus exposure and HLA in healthy donors. PCR used 60 Vbeta primers and 13 Jbeta primers. The protocol was immunoSEQ multiplex PCR, while the TCRdb copy is restricted to in-frame clones and leaves out a portion. The top ten clones hold about 4.3% of a sample with around 100,000 clones, more than 65% of them seen once. Sequenced input: PBMCs. All receptors derive from a woman aged 18-29 years in good health and CMV-seropositive.

Comment on this clone: Other DNA sequences in the same sample also yield this CDR3. The chain uses TRBV6-4 and TRBJ1-1, with 8 bases matching TRBD1. Germline trimming cut 6 bases from V and 1 base from J; bases unmatched to any gene: 4. The CDR3 is made up of 14 amino acids. The V gene's germline CDR1 is MRHNA and CDR2 SNTAGT. This CDR3 reads CASRPGQENTEAFF. The CDR3 DNA sequence: TGTGCCAGCAGGCCGGGACAGGAGAACACTGAAGCTTTCTTT.

This clone was seen a few times. The rearrangement links TRBV9 to TRBJ2-2; maybe TRBD2 (6 bases). This CDR3 has 17 amino acids. Germline V lookup: CDR1 SGDLS, CDR2 YYNGEE. Trimming left V 4 bases short and J 0 bases short, with 16 bases between. In DNA form, the CDR3 reads TGTGCCAGCAGCCCACAGACTTGGAGGGCGAACACCGGGGAGCTGTTTTTT. This codes for CASSPQTWRANTGELFF.

This clone was seen more than once but under ten times. The chain has TRBV29-1 and TRBJ1-2, with D unclear. Trimming shortened V by 4 bases and J by 1 base, and 7 bases separated the two germline ends. This CDR3 region has 12 residues. CDR1 and CDR2 from the germline V gene are SQVTM and ANQGSEA. The CDR3 region is CSVAGYNYGYTF. The DNA for the CDR3 is TGCAGCGTTGCGGGTTATAACTATGGCTACACCTTC.

V gene TRBV11-3 combines with J gene TRBJ2-3, with a possible D match to TRBD2 (5 bases). Germline loops: CDR1 SGHNT, CDR2 YENEEA. V shed 5 bases and J shed 6 bases, with 12 bases lying between them. The CDR3 spans 13 residues. CDR3 loop: CASSLITGDTQYF. CDR3 bases: TGTGCCAGCAGCCTAATAACGGGGGATACGCAGTATTTT. Drawing the rest from reference TRBV11-3 and TRBJ2-3, the complete variable domain is EAGVVQSPRYKIIEKKQPVAFWCNPISGHNTLYWYLQNLGQGPELLIRYENEEAVDDSQLPKDRFSAERLKGVDSTLKIQPAELGDSAVYLCASSLITGDTQYFGPGTRLTVL.

The genes are TRBV6-1 and TRBJ1-4; D unresolved. CDR3 length: 12 residues. Germline V gives CDR1 MNHNS, CDR2 SASEGT. Trimming cost V 6 bases and J 4 bases, with 6 bases left between them. CDR3 region: CASRISNEKLFF. The DNA for the CDR3 is TGTGCCAGCAGAATCAGTAATGAAAAACTGTTTTTT.

The V and J genes are TRBV14 and TRBJ2-7; D may be TRBD1 (5 bases). The CDR3 extends over 14 amino acids. Germline values: CDR1 SGHDN, CDR2 FVKESK. Trimming pared 4 bases from V and 3 bases from J, leaving 13 bases between. Here the CDR3 reads CASSRRSQGYEQYF. The CDR3 DNA reads as TGTGCCAGCAGCCGTAGGAGCCAGGGCTACGAGCAGTACTTC.

The CDR3 reads CASSLLQANTEAFF. CDR3 nucleotides: TGTGCCAGCAGCTTATTACAGGCGAACACTGAAGCTTTCTTT. The V and J genes are TRBV7-2 and TRBJ1-1; D may be TRBD1 (5 bases). CDR3 length: 14 residues. Trimming shortened V by 2 bases and J by 1 base, and 8 bases separated the two germline ends. Germline CDR1 reads SGHTA; CDR2 reads FQGNSA.

The J gene is TRBJ2-1, the V gene TRBV11-2; TRBD1 matches 12 bases. The germline V gene has CDR1 SGHAT and CDR2 FQNNGV. J lost 7 bases, V lost 5 bases, and 6 bases had no gene match. The CDR3 sequence is 15 residues long. DNA for the CDR3: TGTGCCAGCAGCCCATGGGACAGGGGGCGAAATGAGCAGTTCTTC. Encoded protein: CASSPWDRGRNEQFF.

The genes are TRBV6-7 and TRBJ1-5, with 10 bases identical to TRBD1. TRBV6-7 is flagged as an ORF with uncertain function. This CDR3 region has 15 residues. With V trimmed by 6 bases and J by 4 bases, 6 bases remained unmatched. CDR3 loop: CASRIGTGENQPQHF. The DNA for the CDR3 is TGTGCCAGCAGAATCGGGACAGGGGAAAATCAGCCCCAGCATTTT.

The chain carries TRBV29-1 and TRBJ2-2; a possible D gene is TRBD2 (5 bases). The CDR3 sequence is 14 residues long. The germline CDR1 and CDR2 sequences are SQVTM and ANQGSEA. V lost 6 bases to trimming and J lost 6 bases, with 17 bases between them. The CDR3 coding sequence is TGCAGCGTCGTCACTAGTGTCAATTCCGGGGAGCTGTTTTTT. Protein sequence: CSVVTSVNSGELFF.

This chain uses TRBV27 with TRBJ2-7; 11 positions agree with TRBD2. Looked up from germline, CDR1 is MNHEY and CDR2 is SMNVEV (reference sequence). The V and J ends lost 7 bases and 2 bases, in that order; junction bases with no gene match: 7. CDR3 length equals 15 residues. The CDR3 loop reads CASKLLAGGTYEQYF. In nucleotides, the CDR3 is TGTGCCAGCAAGCTCCTAGCGGGGGGAACCTACGAGCAGTACTTC.

This clone has a handful of counts. The chain carries TRBV19 and TRBJ2-2; 8 bases match TRBD2. Germline CDR1 reads LNHDA; CDR2 reads SQIVND (reference sequence). CDR3 length equals 16 residues. J was trimmed by 0 bases and V by 4 bases; bases with no gene match: 4. CDR3 nucleotides: TGTGCCAGTAGTAAGCTAGCGGGCTCGAACACCGGGGAGCTGTTTTTT. Translating it yields CASSKLAGSNTGELFF.

This clone was observed a handful of times. This chain connects TRBV19 to TRBJ2-1; TRBD2 matches 11 bases. This CDR3 is 16 amino acids long. Trimming cost V 7 bases and J 4 bases; bases outside gene matches: 9. Germline V gene data show CDR1 as LNHDA and CDR2 as SQIVND (reference sequence). This CDR3 reads CASTPGWTSGYNEQFF. DNA for the CDR3: TGTGCCAGTACCCCCGGGTGGACTAGCGGGTACAATGAGCAGTTCTTC.

The J gene is TRBJ2-1, the V gene TRBV6-4, with 9 bases aligning to TRBD2. Trimming took 0 bases from V and 5 from J; bases not matched to a gene: 2. The CDR3 has 15 amino acids. Germline lookup yields CDR1 MRHNA and CDR2 SNTAGT. The chain's CDR3 is CASSDSLAGNNEQFF. As DNA, the CDR3 is TGTGCCAGCAGTGACTCGCTAGCGGGGAACAATGAGCAGTTCTTC.

V and J are TRBV5-1 and TRBJ2-7, with 8 bases fitting TRBD2. J was trimmed by 5 bases and V by 2 bases; bases with no gene match: 3. The germline gives CDR1 SGHRS, CDR2 YFSETQ. The CDR3 consists of 13 residues. The CDR3 loop is CASSFRRGDEQYF. The CDR3 DNA reads as TGCGCCAGCAGCTTCAGGCGGGGGGACGAGCAGTACTTC.

The chain has TRBV28 and TRBJ1-6, with a tentative D call TRBD1 (5 bases). Germline V CDR1 and CDR2: MDHEN, SYDVKM. This CDR3 region has 14 residues. Between the trimmed V and J ends, which lost 6 bases and 13 bases, there was a span of 19 bases. The CDR3 protein is CASRAGLKEGPLHF. The CDR3 DNA reads as TGTGCCAGCAGGGCGGGACTCAAGGAGGGGCCCCTCCACTTT.